A selection of T cell receptor beta chains follows, all from one sample in a study of CD8 T cells in Susac syndrome. TCRdb re-derived calls from the immunoSEQ multiplex PCR reads in MiXCR, one entry per CDR3 protein. This sample has hundreds of thousands of distinct CDR3 sequences; about 94% occur once, and the top ten carry about 0.15%. Sequencing was done on a sample of CD4+ T cells from PBMCs. These receptors originate from a human donor with Susac syndrome. Both conserved end residues are part of each CDR3. The order of the fields is V gene, CDR3 length, CDR3 protein.

v_call: TRBV5-1
cdr3_length: 14
cdr3_aa: CASSLSPDTGELFF

v_call: TRBV3-1
cdr3_length: 13
cdr3_aa: CASSLHPPDTQYF

v_call: TRBV20-1
cdr3_length: 12
cdr3_aa: CSLGGVSQPQHF

v_call: TRBV6-1
cdr3_length: 15
cdr3_aa: CASSPLQRGQETQYF

v_call: TRBV18
cdr3_length: 14
cdr3_aa: CASSPANMNTEAFF

v_call: TRBV7-9
cdr3_length: 14
cdr3_aa: CASSPGGENTEAFF

v_call: TRBV19
cdr3_length: 16
cdr3_aa: CASSRHSETGANVLTF

v_call: TRBV20-1
cdr3_length: 16
cdr3_aa: CSAYPRGQGTGGGYTF

v_call: TRBV5-1
cdr3_length: 14
cdr3_aa: CASSLDQGNTEAFF

v_call: TRBV5-4
cdr3_length: 14
cdr3_aa: CASSRDRGTGELFF

v_call: TRBV12-3/TRBV12-4
cdr3_length: 12
cdr3_aa: CASSLYGGSYTF

v_call: TRBV28
cdr3_length: 15
cdr3_aa: CASRSGGAGQETQYF

v_call: TRBV20-1
cdr3_length: 14
cdr3_aa: CSALQGARNYGYTF

v_call: TRBV6-2/TRBV6-3
cdr3_length: 17
cdr3_aa: CASSHRQGQGIQNIQYF

v_call: TRBV13
cdr3_length: 15
cdr3_aa: CASSIRQGINQPQHF

v_call: TRBV20-1
cdr3_length: 13
cdr3_aa: CSAQITGSHEQFF

v_call: TRBV6-1
cdr3_length: 17
cdr3_aa: CASSAPVDVGGNSPLHF

v_call: TRBV20-1
cdr3_length: 14
cdr3_aa: CSARDPPGQGEAFF

v_call: TRBV5-1
cdr3_length: 16
cdr3_aa: CASSLGPLANGRGYTF

v_call: TRBV5-1
cdr3_length: 16
cdr3_aa: CASSLDPGGSTDTQYF